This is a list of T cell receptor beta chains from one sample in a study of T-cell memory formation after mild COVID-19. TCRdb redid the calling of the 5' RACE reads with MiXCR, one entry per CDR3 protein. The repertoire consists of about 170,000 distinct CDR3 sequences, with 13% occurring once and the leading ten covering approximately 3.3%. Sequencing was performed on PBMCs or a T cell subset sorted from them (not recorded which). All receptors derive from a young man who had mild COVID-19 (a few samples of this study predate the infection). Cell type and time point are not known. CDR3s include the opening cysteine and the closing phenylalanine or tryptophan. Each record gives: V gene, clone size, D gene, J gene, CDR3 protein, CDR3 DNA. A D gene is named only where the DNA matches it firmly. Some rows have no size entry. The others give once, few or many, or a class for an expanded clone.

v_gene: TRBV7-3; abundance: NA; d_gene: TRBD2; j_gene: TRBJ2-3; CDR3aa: CASSFSGGYADTQYF; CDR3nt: TGTGCCAGCAGCTTTAGCGGGGGGTACGCAGATACGCAGTATTTT
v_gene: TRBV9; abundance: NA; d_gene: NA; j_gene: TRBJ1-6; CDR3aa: CASSPRGGGNSPLHF; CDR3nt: TGTGCCAGCAGCCCAAGGGGGGGAGGCAATTCACCCCTCCACTTT
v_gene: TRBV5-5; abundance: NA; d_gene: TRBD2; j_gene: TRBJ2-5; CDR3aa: CASSLPRGGLRETQYF; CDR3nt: TGTGCCAGCAGCTTGCCGCGGGGGGGCCTAAGAGAGACCCAGTACTTC
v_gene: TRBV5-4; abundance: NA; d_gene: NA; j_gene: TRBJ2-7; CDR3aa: CASSLNRAPYEQYF; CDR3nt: TGTGCCAGCAGCTTGAACAGAGCACCCTACGAGCAGTACTTC
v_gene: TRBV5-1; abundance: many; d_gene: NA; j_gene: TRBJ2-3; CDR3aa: CASSLEGDTQYF; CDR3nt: TGTGCCAGCAGTTTGGAGGGAGATACGCAGTATTTT
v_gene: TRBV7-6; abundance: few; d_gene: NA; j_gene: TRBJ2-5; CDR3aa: CASSPAMETQYF; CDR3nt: TGTGCCAGCAGCCCAGCTATGGAGACCCAGTACTTC
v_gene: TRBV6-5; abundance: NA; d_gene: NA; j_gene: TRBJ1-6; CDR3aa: CASSPGVNGNSPLHF; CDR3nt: TGTGCCAGCAGTCCCGGGGTAAACGGGAATTCACCCCTCCACTTT
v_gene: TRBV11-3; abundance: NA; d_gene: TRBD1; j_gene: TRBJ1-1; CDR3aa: CATFLDRVFSEAFF; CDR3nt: TGTGCCACCTTTCTGGACAGGGTGTTTTCTGAAGCTTTCTTT
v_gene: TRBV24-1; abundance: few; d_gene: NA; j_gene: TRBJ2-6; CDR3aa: CATSENPGTSGANVLTF; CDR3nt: TGTGCCACCAGTGAGAACCCGGGAACCTCTGGGGCCAACGTCCTGACTTTC
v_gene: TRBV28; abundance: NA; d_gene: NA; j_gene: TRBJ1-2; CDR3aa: CASSFMAYGYTF; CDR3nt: TGTGCCAGCAGTTTCATGGCCTATGGCTACACCTTC
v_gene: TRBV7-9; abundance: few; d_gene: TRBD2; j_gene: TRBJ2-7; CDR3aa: CASSLGLAGYEQYF; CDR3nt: TGTGCCAGCAGCTTAGGGCTAGCGGGGTACGAGCAGTACTTC